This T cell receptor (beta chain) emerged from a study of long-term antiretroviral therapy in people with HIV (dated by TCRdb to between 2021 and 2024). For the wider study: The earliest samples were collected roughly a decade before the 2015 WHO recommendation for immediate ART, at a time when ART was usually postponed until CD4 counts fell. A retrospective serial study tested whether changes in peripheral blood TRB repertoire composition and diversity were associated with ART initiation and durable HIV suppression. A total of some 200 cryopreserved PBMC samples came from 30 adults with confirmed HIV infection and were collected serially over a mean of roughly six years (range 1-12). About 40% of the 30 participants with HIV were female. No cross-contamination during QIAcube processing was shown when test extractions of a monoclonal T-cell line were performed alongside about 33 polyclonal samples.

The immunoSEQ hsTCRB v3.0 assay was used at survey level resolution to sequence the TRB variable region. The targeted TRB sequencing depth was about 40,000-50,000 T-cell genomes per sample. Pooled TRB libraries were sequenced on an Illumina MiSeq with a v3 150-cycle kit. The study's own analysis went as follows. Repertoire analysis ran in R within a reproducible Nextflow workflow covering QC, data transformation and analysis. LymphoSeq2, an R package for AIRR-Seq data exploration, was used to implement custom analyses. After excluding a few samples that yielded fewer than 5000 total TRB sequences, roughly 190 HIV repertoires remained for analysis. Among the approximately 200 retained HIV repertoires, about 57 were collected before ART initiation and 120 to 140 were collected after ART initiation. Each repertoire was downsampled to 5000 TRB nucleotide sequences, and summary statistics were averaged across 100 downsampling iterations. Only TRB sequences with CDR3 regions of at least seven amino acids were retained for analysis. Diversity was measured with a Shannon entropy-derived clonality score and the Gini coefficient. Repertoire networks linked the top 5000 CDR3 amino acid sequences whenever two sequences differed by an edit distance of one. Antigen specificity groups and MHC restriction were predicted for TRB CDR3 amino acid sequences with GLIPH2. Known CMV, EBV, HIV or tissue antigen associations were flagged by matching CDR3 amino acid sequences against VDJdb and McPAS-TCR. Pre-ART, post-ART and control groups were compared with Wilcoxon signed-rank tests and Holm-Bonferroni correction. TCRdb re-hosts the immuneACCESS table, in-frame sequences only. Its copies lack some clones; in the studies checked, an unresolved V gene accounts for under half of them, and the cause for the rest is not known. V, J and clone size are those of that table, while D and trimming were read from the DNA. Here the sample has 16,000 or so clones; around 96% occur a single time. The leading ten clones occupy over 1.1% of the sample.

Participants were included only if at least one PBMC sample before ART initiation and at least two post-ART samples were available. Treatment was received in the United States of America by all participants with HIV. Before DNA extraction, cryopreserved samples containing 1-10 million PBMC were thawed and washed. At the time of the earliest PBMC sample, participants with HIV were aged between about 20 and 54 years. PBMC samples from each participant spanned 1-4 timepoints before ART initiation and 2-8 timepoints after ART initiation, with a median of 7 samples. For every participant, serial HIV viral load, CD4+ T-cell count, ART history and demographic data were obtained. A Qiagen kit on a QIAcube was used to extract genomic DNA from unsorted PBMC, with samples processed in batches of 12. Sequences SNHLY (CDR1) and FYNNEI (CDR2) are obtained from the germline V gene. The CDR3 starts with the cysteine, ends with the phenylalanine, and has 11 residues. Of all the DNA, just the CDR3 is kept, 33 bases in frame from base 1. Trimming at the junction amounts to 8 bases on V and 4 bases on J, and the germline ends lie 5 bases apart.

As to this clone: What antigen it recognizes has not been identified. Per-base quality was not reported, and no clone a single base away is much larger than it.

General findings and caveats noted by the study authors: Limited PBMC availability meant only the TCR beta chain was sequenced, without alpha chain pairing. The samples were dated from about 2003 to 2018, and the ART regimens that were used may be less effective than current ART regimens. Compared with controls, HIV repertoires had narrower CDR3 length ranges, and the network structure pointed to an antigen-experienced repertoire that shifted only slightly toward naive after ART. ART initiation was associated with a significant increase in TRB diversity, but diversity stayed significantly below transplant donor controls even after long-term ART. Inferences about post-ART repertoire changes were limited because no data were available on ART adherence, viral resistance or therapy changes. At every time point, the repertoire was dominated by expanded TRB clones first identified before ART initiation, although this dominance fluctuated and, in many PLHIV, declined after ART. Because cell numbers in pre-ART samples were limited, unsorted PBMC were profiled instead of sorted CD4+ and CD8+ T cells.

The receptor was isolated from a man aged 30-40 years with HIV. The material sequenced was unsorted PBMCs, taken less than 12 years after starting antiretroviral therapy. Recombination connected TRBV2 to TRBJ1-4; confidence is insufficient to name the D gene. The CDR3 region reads CASPRNEKLFF. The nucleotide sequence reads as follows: TGTGCCAGCCCCCGTAATGAAAAACTGTTTTTT. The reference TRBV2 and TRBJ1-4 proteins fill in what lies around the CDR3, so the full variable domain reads EPEVTQTPSHQVTQMGQEVILRCVPISNHLYFYWYRQILGQKVEFLVSFYNNEISEKSEIFDDQFSVERPDGSNFTLKIRSTKLEDSAMYFCASPRNEKLFFGSGTQLSVL.